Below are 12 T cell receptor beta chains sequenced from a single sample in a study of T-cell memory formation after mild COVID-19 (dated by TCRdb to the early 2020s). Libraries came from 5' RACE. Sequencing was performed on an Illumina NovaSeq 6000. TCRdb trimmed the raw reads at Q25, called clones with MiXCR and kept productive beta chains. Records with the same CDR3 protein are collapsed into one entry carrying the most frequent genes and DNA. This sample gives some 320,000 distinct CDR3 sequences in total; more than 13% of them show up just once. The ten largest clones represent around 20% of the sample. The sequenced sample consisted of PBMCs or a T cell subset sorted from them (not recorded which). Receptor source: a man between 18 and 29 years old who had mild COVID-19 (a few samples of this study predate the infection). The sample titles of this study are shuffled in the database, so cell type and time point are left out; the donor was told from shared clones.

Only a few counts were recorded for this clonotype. CDR3 DNA sequence: TGTGCCAGCAGTTACTCGCAGGTTTCCGACGAGCAGTACTTC. Protein sequence: CASSYSQVSDEQYF. The chain links TRBV6-2 or TRBV6-3 to TRBJ2-7, with D unclear. Germline CDR1 and CDR2: MNHEY and SVGEGT. The CDR3 is 14 residues long. The germline V and J ends were trimmed by 0 bases and 5 bases, with 11 bases remaining between them.

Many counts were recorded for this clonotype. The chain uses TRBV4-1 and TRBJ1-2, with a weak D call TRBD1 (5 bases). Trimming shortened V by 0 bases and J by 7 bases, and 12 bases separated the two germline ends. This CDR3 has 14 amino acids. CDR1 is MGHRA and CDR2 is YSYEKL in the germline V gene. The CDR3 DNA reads TGCGCCAGCAGCCAAGAGTGGGGGGAAGGTGGCTACACCTTC. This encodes CASSQEWGEGGYTF.

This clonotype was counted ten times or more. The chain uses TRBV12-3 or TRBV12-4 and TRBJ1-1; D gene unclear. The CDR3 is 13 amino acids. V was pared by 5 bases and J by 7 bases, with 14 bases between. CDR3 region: CASSRRVTHEAFF. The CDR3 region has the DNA TGTGCCAGCAGTCGTCGGGTAACCCATGAAGCTTTCTTT.

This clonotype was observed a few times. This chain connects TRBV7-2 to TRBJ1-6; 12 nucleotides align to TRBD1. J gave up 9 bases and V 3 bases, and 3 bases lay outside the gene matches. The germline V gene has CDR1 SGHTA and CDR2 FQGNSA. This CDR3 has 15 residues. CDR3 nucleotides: TGTGCCAGCAGCTTTCCGGGACAGGGGGCTTCACCCCTCCACTTT. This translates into CASSFPGQGASPLHF.

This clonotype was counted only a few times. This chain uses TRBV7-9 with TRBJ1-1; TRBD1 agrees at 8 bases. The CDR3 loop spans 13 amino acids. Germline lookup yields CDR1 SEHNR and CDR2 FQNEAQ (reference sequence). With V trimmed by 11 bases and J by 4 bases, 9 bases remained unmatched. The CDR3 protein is CAAFRGPATEAFF. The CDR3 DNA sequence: TGTGCCGCCTTCAGGGGGCCGGCCACTGAAGCTTTCTTT.

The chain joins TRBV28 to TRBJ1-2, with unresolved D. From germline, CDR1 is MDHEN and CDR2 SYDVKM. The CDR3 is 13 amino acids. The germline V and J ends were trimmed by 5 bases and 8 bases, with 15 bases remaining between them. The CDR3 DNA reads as TGTGCCAGCAGTAAGACACCCGAGCGAGGCTACACCTTC. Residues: CASSKTPERGYTF.

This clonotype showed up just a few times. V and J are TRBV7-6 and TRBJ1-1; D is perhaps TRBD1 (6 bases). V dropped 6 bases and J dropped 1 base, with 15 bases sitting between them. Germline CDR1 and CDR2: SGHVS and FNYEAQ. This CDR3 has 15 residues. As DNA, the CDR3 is TGTGCCAGCAGTTCAACTCTACAGGGGAACACTGAAGCTTTCTTT. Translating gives CASSSTLQGNTEAFF.

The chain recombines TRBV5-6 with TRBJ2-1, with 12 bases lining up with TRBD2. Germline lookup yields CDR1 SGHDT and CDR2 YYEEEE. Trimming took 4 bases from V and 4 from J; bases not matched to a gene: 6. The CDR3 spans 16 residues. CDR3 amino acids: CASSRRTSGEYNEQFF. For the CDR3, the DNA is TGTGCCAGCAGCCGCCGGACTAGCGGGGAATACAATGAGCAGTTCTTC. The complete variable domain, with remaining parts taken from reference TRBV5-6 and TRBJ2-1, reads DAGVTQSPTHLIKTRGQQVTLRCSPKSGHDTVSWYQQALGQGPQFIFQYYEEEERQRGNFPDRFSGHQFPNYSSELNVNALLLGDSALYLCASSRRTSGEYNEQFFGPGTRLTVL.

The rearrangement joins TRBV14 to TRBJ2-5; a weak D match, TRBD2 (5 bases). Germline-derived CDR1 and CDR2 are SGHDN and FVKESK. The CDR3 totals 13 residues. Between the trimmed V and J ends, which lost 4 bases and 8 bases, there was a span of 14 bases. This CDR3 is CASSPEGPVTQYF. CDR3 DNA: TGTGCCAGCAGCCCTGAGGGTCCAGTCACCCAGTACTTC. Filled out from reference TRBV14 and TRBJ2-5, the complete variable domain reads EAGVTQFPSHSVIEKGQTVTLRCDPISGHDNLYWYRRVMGKEIKFLLHFVKESKQDESGMPNNRFLAERTGGTYSTLKVQPAELEDSGVYFCASSPEGPVTQYFGPGTRLLVL.

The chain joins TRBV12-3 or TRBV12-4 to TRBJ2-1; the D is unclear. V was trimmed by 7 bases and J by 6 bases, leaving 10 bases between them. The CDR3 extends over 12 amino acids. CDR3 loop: CASTHWGNEQFF. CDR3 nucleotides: TGTGCCAGCACCCACTGGGGCAATGAGCAGTTCTTC.

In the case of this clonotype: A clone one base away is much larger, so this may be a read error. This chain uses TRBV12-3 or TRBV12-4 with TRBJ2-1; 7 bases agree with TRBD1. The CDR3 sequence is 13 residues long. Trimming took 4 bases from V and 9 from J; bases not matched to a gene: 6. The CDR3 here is CASSYRGMLEQFF. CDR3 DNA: TGTGCCAGCAGTTACAGGGGTATGCTTGAGCAGTTCTTC.

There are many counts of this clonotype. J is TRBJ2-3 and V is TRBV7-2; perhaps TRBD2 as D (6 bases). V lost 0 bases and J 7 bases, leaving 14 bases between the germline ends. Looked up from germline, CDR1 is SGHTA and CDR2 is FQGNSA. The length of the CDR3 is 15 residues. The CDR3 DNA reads TGTGCCAGCAGCTTAGCCACGCGGGGCAAAAATACGCAGTATTTT. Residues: CASSLATRGKNTQYF.